The clone carrying this T cell receptor beta chain was observed a handful of times. Its target is unknown. For TCR beta, libraries came from iRepertoire HTBI primers and Arm-PCR of CDR3 regions. MiXCR was run by TCRdb on the multiplex PCR reads, yielding one entry per CDR3 protein. The sample lists a few hundred thousand distinct CDR3 sequences, less than 30% seen once, with 25% to 30% in the top ten. Indicated time point: persistent/refractory GD, antithyroid drugs over 5 years with positive TRAb. The authors made the TCR library using RNA they extracted from PBMCs. Enrollment of patients was through an endocrinology department in Xi'an, China. This sample is drawn from a study of regulatory T cells in long-lasting Graves disease. Whole-study findings and limits: Persistent Graves' patients showed reduced TCR diversity versus newly diagnosed patients. Persistent disease samples used TRBV28, TRBJ1-2 and TRBJ2-5 preferentially.

The CDR3 covers 15 residues. Trimming removed 7 bases from V and 0 bases from J; junction bases left unmatched: 5. CDR1 is MDHEN, CDR2 SYDVKM, per germline. The chain links TRBV28 to TRBJ2-1; TRBD2 matches at 8 bases. The source of this sequence is a woman between 35 and 50 years old with Graves disease. Sequencing was performed on peripheral blood mononuclear cells (PBMCs), taken when the disease was refractory, from a patient treated with antithyroid drugs. CDR3 bases: TGTGCCAGCATCCCGAGCGGGAGCTCCTACAATGAGCAGTTCTTC. It codes for CASIPSGSSYNEQFF.